This TCR beta chain was documented in a study of technical replicates of blood from a handful of donors. Sequencing used immunoSEQ multiplex PCR; TCRdb keeps in-frame clones, though not all of them. The sample records about 82,000 clones, nearly 96% being singletons. The clonotype comes from a human donor in good health. Material for sequencing was T cells isolated from PBMCs.

The CDR3, as DNA: TGCGCCAGCCTCGGGACTAGCGGGGGTCCTTACAATGAGCAGTTCTTC. It is translated as CASLGTSGGPYNEQFF. This chain uses TRBV5-1 with TRBJ2-1; TRBD2 agrees at 14 bases. Trimming cost V 7 bases and J 4 bases; bases outside gene matches: 7. Germline V gene data show CDR1 as SGHRS and CDR2 as YFSETQ. The CDR3 is made up of 16 amino acids.